This is a list of T cell receptor beta chains from one sample in a study of blood T cells in healthy people across ages. Each CDR3 protein gets one entry after TCRdb re-called the 5' RACE reads with MiXCR. Of some 790,000 distinct CDR3 sequences listed, 29% were seen once; the top ten hold 17%. Sequenced sample: blood. These receptor sequences come from an elderly woman in good health. Both conserved end residues are trimmed from each CDR3. Fields, in order: CDR3 protein, V gene, J gene, D gene. A D gene is named only where the DNA matches it firmly.

cdr3_aa: AWRKGEGYEQF
v_call: TRBV30
j_call: TRBJ2-1
d_call: TRBD2

cdr3_aa: ASSLGALGNNEQF
v_call: TRBV5-1
j_call: TRBJ2-1
d_call: .

cdr3_aa: ASSLFSGGTARNEQF
v_call: TRBV5-1
j_call: TRBJ2-1
d_call: TRBD2

cdr3_aa: ASSSPAVGSYNEQF
v_call: TRBV6-2/TRBV6-3
j_call: TRBJ2-1
d_call: .

cdr3_aa: ASSPGQLITDTQY
v_call: TRBV7-2
j_call: TRBJ2-3
d_call: TRBD1

cdr3_aa: ASSRAYDREAF
v_call: TRBV4-3
j_call: TRBJ1-1
d_call: .

cdr3_aa: ATSRVKGSSYNSPLH
v_call: TRBV15
j_call: TRBJ1-6
d_call: .

cdr3_aa: ASSQDRARMNTEAF
v_call: TRBV7-2
j_call: TRBJ1-1
d_call: TRBD1

cdr3_aa: ASNLMGAKGGYT
v_call: TRBV5-4
j_call: TRBJ1-2
d_call: .

cdr3_aa: ASSFVPTEAF
v_call: TRBV28
j_call: TRBJ1-1
d_call: .

cdr3_aa: ASSRPGVPNYGYT
v_call: TRBV7-2
j_call: TRBJ1-2
d_call: .

cdr3_aa: SASTRAVSNEQF
v_call: TRBV20-1
j_call: TRBJ2-1
d_call: .

cdr3_aa: ASSPQGLTFYEQY
v_call: TRBV5-1
j_call: TRBJ2-7
d_call: .

cdr3_aa: ATSDPSQGNEQF
v_call: TRBV24-1
j_call: TRBJ2-1
d_call: TRBD1

cdr3_aa: ASSQVPVGDTQY
v_call: TRBV3-1
j_call: TRBJ2-3
d_call: .

cdr3_aa: SVGRVGNQPQH
v_call: TRBV20-1
j_call: TRBJ1-5
d_call: .

cdr3_aa: SASNGVEQY
v_call: TRBV20-1
j_call: TRBJ2-7
d_call: .

cdr3_aa: ASSLEGTTILSTDTQY
v_call: TRBV7-2
j_call: TRBJ2-3
d_call: .

cdr3_aa: ASSSRRTDTQY
v_call: TRBV27
j_call: TRBJ2-3
d_call: .

cdr3_aa: ASSLSVAPMETQY
v_call: TRBV7-9
j_call: TRBJ2-5
d_call: .

cdr3_aa: SVSLGATSTDTQY
v_call: TRBV29-1
j_call: TRBJ2-3
d_call: .

cdr3_aa: ASSATDSNQPQH
v_call: TRBV19
j_call: TRBJ1-5
d_call: .

cdr3_aa: SASRDGSYEQY
v_call: TRBV20-1
j_call: TRBJ2-7
d_call: .

cdr3_aa: ASSLAGADNEQF
v_call: TRBV4-3
j_call: TRBJ2-1
d_call: TRBD2

cdr3_aa: ASLQGMGQPQH
v_call: TRBV10-2
j_call: TRBJ1-5
d_call: TRBD1

cdr3_aa: ASSLGLARETQY
v_call: TRBV7-2
j_call: TRBJ2-5
d_call: .

cdr3_aa: ASSVRLAGTDTQY
v_call: TRBV9
j_call: TRBJ2-3
d_call: TRBD2

cdr3_aa: TSSLSDRAGTEAF
v_call: TRBV4-3
j_call: TRBJ1-1
d_call: TRBD1